This T cell receptor (beta chain) originates from a study of blood T cell repertoires in COVID-19 (dated by TCRdb to 2020 to 2021). Describing the broader study: The collaborator samples originated in the United States, Italy and Spain and spanned the acute and convalescent phases of COVID-19. Deeply sampled blood TCRbeta repertoires from subjects exposed to, actively infected with, or recovered from COVID-19 were included in the dataset. Samples came from the ongoing ImmuneRACE study (first 160 participants) plus 1,254 subjects from 6 global collaborators. The material from the prospective study consisted of cDNA or gDNA derived from T cells, B-cell-depleted T cells, or PBMCs. Sample metadata almost always included a de-identified subject ID, COVID-19 status, age in years and sex. Where HLA class I and class II types were available, the types were taken from metadata supplied by the sample provider, not from assay-based typing. A freely available public database, intended as a resource for researchers studying the immune response to SARS-CoV-2, is where the repertoires were released. Beyond this particular receptor, the publication reports: The amount of clinical and demographic metadata varied by source and participant and was provided uncurated.

For this clone: No antigen is known for it. Base quality data are lacking; no much larger clone is found one base away.

Whole blood was collected in K2EDTA tubes by collaborating institutions according to the institutions' own protocols. For TCRbeta analysis, collaborators shipped samples in one of three forms: frozen whole blood, isolated PBMCs, or DNA extracted from either of those sample types. The CDR3 numbers 14 residues from cysteine through phenylalanine. The read is trimmed to its CDR3 DNA, 42 bases read in frame from base 1. From a lookup of the germline V gene, CDR1 and CDR2 are SQVTM and ANQGSEA. Trimming accounts for 4 bases at V and 6 bases at J, while the number of junction bases matched to no gene is 9. The immunoSEQ Assay, a bias-controlled multiplex PCR, was used to amplify TCRbeta CDR3 regions from genomic DNA. In the authors' own workflow: The number of nucleated cells in each sample was estimated by amplification of reference gene primers within the assay. To quantify the absolute abundance of each unique TCRbeta CDR3 rearrangement, sequence reads were collapsed and filtered. For each sample, productive Simpson clonality was calculated as the square root of Simpson's diversity index across productive rearrangements. TCRdb carries this immuneACCESS record with in-frame sequences only. Its versions omit some clonotypes, under half of them owing to an unresolved V gene in the studies checked, with the rest unexplained. The V and J calls and clone size are taken from that table; D and trimming were inferred from the DNA. Across this sample there are around 28,000 clones, with approximately 87% seen only once. Roughly 15% of the sample is in the top ten clones.

The chain is assembled from TRBV29-1 and TRBJ2-1; TRBD2 matches 7 bases in the middle. This clonotype was sampled from a man aged 65 to 79 with active COVID-19. The sequenced sample was peripheral blood. The CDR3 corresponds to CSVGRLAGVNEQFF. The DNA sequence reads TGCAGCGTTGGACGACTAGCCGGTGTCAATGAGCAGTTCTTC.